The 3 T cell receptor beta chains below all came from one sample that was sequenced in a study of chemoradiotherapy in HPV16-positive cancers. The table came from immunoSEQ multiplex PCR; TCRdb's copy has only in-frame clones and leaves some out. This sample has 45,000 to 60,000 clones, with roughly nine tenths found just once. Here the sequenced sample was blood, taken from a patient who underwent chemoradiotherapy. The receptor source for this set is a human donor with HPV-associated anogenital cancer.

The chain has TRBV7-2 and TRBJ1-5; 9 positions agree with TRBD1. The J segment lost 6 bases and the V segment lost 1 base, leaving 7 bases of the junction unmatched. Per the germline V gene, CDR1 is SGHTA and CDR2 is FQGNSA. The CDR3 is made up of 16 amino acids. The CDR3 DNA sequence: TGTGCCAGCAGCTTAGTAGGAACAGGGGGCAGTCAGCCCCAGCATTTT. Residues: CASSLVGTGGSQPQHF.

The chain recombines TRBV6-5 with TRBJ1-1; no clear D gene. V shed 2 bases and J shed 0 bases, with 7 bases lying between them. Germline CDR1 MNHEY, CDR2 SVGAGI. The CDR3 length is 14 residues. The CDR3: CASSYRVLNTEAFF. The CDR3 coding sequence is TGTGCCAGCAGTTACCGGGTCTTGAACACTGAAGCTTTCTTT.

This chain connects TRBV14 to TRBJ2-1, with D unclear. CDR3 length equals 12 residues. CDR1 is SGHDN and CDR2 is FVKESK in the germline V gene. Deletions cut 5 bases from V and 8 bases from J, with 10 bases between. As DNA, the CDR3 is TGTGCCAGCAGCAAGAGTTACGATGAGCAGTTCTTC. This translates into CASSKSYDEQFF.